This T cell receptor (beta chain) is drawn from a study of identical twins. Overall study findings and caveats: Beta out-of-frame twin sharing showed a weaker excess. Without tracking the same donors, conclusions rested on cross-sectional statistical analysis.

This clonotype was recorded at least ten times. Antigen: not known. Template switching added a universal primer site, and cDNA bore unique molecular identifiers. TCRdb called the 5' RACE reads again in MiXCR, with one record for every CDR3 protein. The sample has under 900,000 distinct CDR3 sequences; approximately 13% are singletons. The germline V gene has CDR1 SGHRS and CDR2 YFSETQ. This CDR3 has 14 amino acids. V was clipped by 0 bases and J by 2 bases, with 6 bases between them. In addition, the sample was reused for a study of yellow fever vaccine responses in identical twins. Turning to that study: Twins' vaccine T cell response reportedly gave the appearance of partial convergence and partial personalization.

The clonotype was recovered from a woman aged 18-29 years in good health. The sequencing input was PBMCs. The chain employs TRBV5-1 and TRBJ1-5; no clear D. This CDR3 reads CASSLEVGNQPQHF. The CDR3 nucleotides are TGCGCCAGCAGCTTGGAGGTTGGCAATCAGCCCCAGCATTTT.